These 32 T cell receptor beta chains originate from one sample sequenced in a study of blood T cell repertoires in COVID-19 (dated by TCRdb to about 2020). The library was obtained by the immunoSEQ multiplex PCR assay. As stored in TCRdb, this immuneACCESS dataset retains in-frame rearrangements with V and J assigned. A fraction of the clones does not appear; measured against another copy, unresolved V genes explain less than half of the discrepancy, and the remainder lacks a known reason. In this sample the table shows about 54,000 clones, about nine tenths of which occur a single time. Approximately 8% of the sample is held by the ten biggest clonotypes. The material sequenced was peripheral blood. The receptors derive from a middle-aged woman with active COVID-19.

V gene TRBV6-5 combines with J gene TRBJ1-3; weak D call: TRBD1 (5 bases). Germline loops: CDR1 MNHEY, CDR2 SVGAGI. The V end lost 7 bases, the J end lost 2 bases, and 12 bases lay between the germline ends. The CDR3 loop spans 14 amino acids. The CDR3 is CASNAAGTGNTIYF. DNA for the CDR3: TGTGCCAGCAACGCCGCAGGGACTGGAAACACCATATATTTT.

The chain couples TRBV13 to TRBJ2-2; the D gene is possibly TRBD2 (6 bases). Trimming took 3 bases from V and 3 from J, leaving 14 bases between them. This CDR3 region has 16 residues. CDR1 is PRHDT, CDR2 FYEKMQ, per germline (reference sequence). The CDR3 is CASSFELADYTGELFF. The CDR3 bases are TGTGCCAGCAGCTTCGAACTAGCAGATTACACCGGGGAGCTGTTTTTT.

The J gene is TRBJ2-2, the V gene TRBV2; perhaps TRBD2 as D (5 bases). This CDR3 has 15 amino acids. V was cut by 9 bases and J by 6 bases, with 20 bases left in between. Germline-derived CDR1 and CDR2 are SNHLY and FYNNEI. CDR3 sequence reads: CARSISEGDSGELFF. For the CDR3, the DNA is TGTGCCAGGTCAATCAGTGAGGGTGATTCCGGGGAGCTGTTTTTT.

The rearrangement uses TRBV5-4 and TRBJ2-1; TRBD2 aligns across 9 bases. Losses at the gene ends were 5 bases for V and 7 bases for J; bases not matched to a gene: 10. The CDR3 contains 15 residues. In germline, CDR1 is SGHNT, CDR2 YYREEE (reference sequence). The CDR3 DNA reads TGTGCCAGCAGTTGGCTGGGACTAGCACAGAATGAGCAGTTCTTC. It is translated as CASSWLGLAQNEQFF.

The chain combines TRBV10-3 with TRBJ2-5; the match to TRBD2 covers 7 bases. The CDR3 has 15 residues. After removal of 9 bases from V and 2 bases from J, the junction contained 12 bases not matched to a gene. CDR1 is ENHRY and CDR2 is SYGVKD in the germline V gene. The CDR3 sequence: CAMGGEGAKQETQYF. The CDR3 DNA follows: TGTGCCATGGGAGGGGAGGGAGCTAAACAAGAGACCCAGTACTTC.

The chain joins TRBV20-1 to TRBJ1-2, with a possible D match to TRBD1 (6 bases). V dropped 5 bases and J dropped 5 bases, with 9 bases sitting between them. CDR1 is DFQATT and CDR2 is SNEGSKA in the germline V gene (reference sequence). The CDR3 is 11 amino acids. The CDR3 protein is CSAFTGYGYTF. The CDR3 DNA is TGCAGTGCTTTTACAGGGTATGGCTACACCTTC.

This clone was recorded only once. The chain uses TRBV10-3 and TRBJ2-1, with D possibly TRBD2 on 5 matching bases. There are 13 residues in the CDR3. The germline CDR1 and CDR2 sequences are ENHRY and SYGVKD. V was shortened by 3 bases and J by 4 bases, with 7 bases between the two germline ends. The CDR3 reads CAISDGKYNEQFF. CDR3 coding DNA: TGTGCCATCAGTGACGGGAAATACAATGAGCAGTTCTTC.

The rearrangement uses TRBV11-3 and TRBJ2-1; 9 positions agree with TRBD2. Germline V CDR1 and CDR2: SGHNT, YENEEA. CDR3 length equals 16 residues. Germline trimming cut 1 base from V and 5 bases from J; bases unmatched to any gene: 6. The CDR3 protein is CASSLVRLAGNNEQFF. CDR3 nucleotides: TGTGCCAGCAGCTTAGTGAGGCTAGCGGGGAACAATGAGCAGTTCTTC.

The V gene is TRBV3-1 (or the pseudogene TRBV3-2), the J gene TRBJ1-2; TRBD1 aligns across 8 bases. Germline values: CDR1 LGHDT, CDR2 YNNKEL (reference sequence). The CDR3 is made up of 13 amino acids. V shed 3 bases and J 8 bases; nucleotides not matched to a gene: 5. CDR3 nucleotide sequence: TGTGCCAGCAGCCAGTTGGACAGGGACGGCTACACCTTC. As protein: CASSQLDRDGYTF.

The V call is TRBV4-3, the J call TRBJ1-6; the match to TRBD1 covers 8 bases. CDR1 and CDR2 from the germline V gene are LGHNA and YSLEER. After removal of 0 bases from V and 0 bases from J, the junction contained 1 base not matched to a gene. The CDR3 consists of 17 residues. The CDR3 spells CASSQDGTGSYNSPLHF. Written as DNA, the CDR3 is TGCGCCAGCAGCCAAGATGGGACAGGCTCCTATAATTCACCCCTCCACTTT.

This chain connects TRBV4-3 to TRBJ2-1; 7 bases map to TRBD2. V lost 1 base, J lost 6 bases, and 3 bases stayed unmatched. CDR3 length equals 14 residues. CDR1 and CDR2 from the germline V gene are LGHNA and YSLEER. The CDR3 DNA is TGCGCCAGCAGCCAAGGGACTAGTGCCAATGAGCAGTTCTTC. Protein sequence: CASSQGTSANEQFF.

This clone occurred a few times. The gene calls are TRBV7-3 and TRBJ1-2, with a weak D call TRBD1 (5 bases). The germline CDR1 and CDR2 sequences are SGHTA and FQGTGA. This CDR3 spans 14 amino acids. The V gene lost 2 bases and the J gene lost 4 bases, with 11 bases spanning the gap. CDR3 sequence reads: CASSLAQGFYGYTF. As DNA, the CDR3 is TGTGCCAGCAGCTTAGCGCAGGGCTTCTATGGCTACACCTTC.

This chain joins TRBV5-1 and TRBJ2-2, with D uncertain. The V end lost 1 base, the J end lost 3 bases, and 10 bases lay between the germline ends. CDR1 SGHRS and CDR2 YFSETQ come from the germline V gene. The CDR3 extends over 15 amino acids. The DNA for the CDR3 is TGCGCCAGCAGCTTGAGTGTAGCCCACACCGGGGAGCTGTTTTTT. Translating gives CASSLSVAHTGELFF.

The V gene is TRBV18, the J gene TRBJ1-1; the D is unclear. V was cut by 5 bases and J by 3 bases, with 16 bases left in between. The CDR3 contains 15 residues. The germline V gene encodes CDR1 KGHSH and CDR2 LQKENI. CDR3 sequence: CASSSEGGLDTEAFF. The CDR3 region has the DNA TGTGCCAGCTCATCCGAGGGAGGTTTGGACACTGAAGCTTTCTTT.

V and J are TRBV6-2 or TRBV6-3 and TRBJ1-1; D may be TRBD1 (5 bases). Germline V gives CDR1 MNHEY, CDR2 SVGEGT. Trimming left V 2 bases short and J 4 bases short, with 14 bases between. The CDR3 sequence is 15 residues long. CDR3 protein: CASSYRQGGGTEAFF. CDR3 DNA sequence: TGTGCCAGCAGTTACAGGCAGGGAGGTGGCACTGAAGCTTTCTTT.

The chain is built from TRBV2 and TRBJ2-7; D gene ambiguous. Germline CDR1 SNHLY, CDR2 FYNNEI. The V end lost 5 bases, the J end lost 1 base, and 6 bases lay between the germline ends. This CDR3 region has 12 residues. The CDR3 loop reads CASSPTSYEQYF. The DNA of the CDR3 is TGTGCCAGCAGTCCCACATCCTACGAGCAGTACTTC.

The chain is built from TRBV12-5 and TRBJ2-5; 9 bases match TRBD2. This CDR3 is built from 15 residues. After removal of 2 bases from V and 5 bases from J, the junction contained 6 bases not matched to a gene. Germline CDR1 is LGHNT and CDR2 is FRNRAP. The CDR3 spells CASGLISGGWETQYF. The CDR3 DNA sequence: TGTGCTAGTGGTTTGATTAGCGGGGGTTGGGAGACCCAGTACTTC.

The chain is built from TRBV7-8 and TRBJ2-1; 10 bases are shared with TRBD2. CDR3 length: 16 residues. V was clipped by 0 bases and J by 9 bases; unmatched bases: 8. Looked up from germline, CDR1 is SGHVS and CDR2 is FQNEAQ. The CDR3 is CASSLAAGLASTEQFF. The DNA for the CDR3 is TGTGCCAGCAGCTTAGCCGCGGGACTAGCGTCCACTGAGCAGTTCTTC. Variable domain in full (rest from reference TRBV7-8 and TRBJ2-1): GAGVSQSPRYKVAKRGQDVALRCDPISGHVSLFWYQQALGQGPEFLTYFQNEAQLDKSGLPSDRFFAERPEGSVSTLKIQRTQQEDSAVYLCASSLAAGLASTEQFFGPGTRLTVL.

This clone was seen just once. The chain combines TRBV11-3 with TRBJ1-1; D possibly corresponds to TRBD1 (6 bases). The CDR3 consists of 14 residues. Germline V gene sequence: CDR1 SGHNT, CDR2 YENEEA. The V and J ends lost 5 bases and 5 bases respectively, with 15 bases between them. The DNA for the CDR3 is TGTGCCAGCAGCCCCGGGACTAGGGGGACTGAAGCTTTCTTT. This translates into CASSPGTRGTEAFF.

This clone was recorded a few times. The J gene is TRBJ1-2, the V gene TRBV18; D is possibly TRBD1 (5 bases). Germline CDR1 is KGHSH and CDR2 is LQKENI. The CDR3 contains 13 residues. V lost 3 bases and J lost 3, with 8 bases in between. CDR3 sequence (DNA): TGTGCCAGCTCACCCGGGACTTACTATGGCTACACCTTC. Translation: CASSPGTYYGYTF.

J is TRBJ1-1 and V is TRBV20-1; TRBD1 is a possible D gene (6 bases). The CDR3 has 15 residues. The ends were cut back, 3 bases at V and 3 bases at J, with 17 bases in the middle. CDR1 is DFQATT and CDR2 is SNEGSKA in the germline V gene (reference sequence). The CDR3: CSASLPHQGYTEAFF. CDR3 coding DNA: TGCAGTGCTAGTCTACCCCATCAGGGGTACACTGAAGCTTTCTTT.

The chain has TRBV4-1 and TRBJ2-7; 7 bases align to TRBD1. J lost 6 bases, V lost 2 bases, and 16 bases had no gene match. From germline, CDR1 is MGHRA and CDR2 YSYEKL. The CDR3 length is 17 residues. In nucleotides, the CDR3 is TGCGCCAGCAGCCAATCCATAGGGACAGCCCACCATGGCGAGCAGTACTTC. Translated: CASSQSIGTAHHGEQYF.

The V call is TRBV7-9, the J call TRBJ1-1; D is perhaps TRBD1 (6 bases). V shed 5 bases and J shed 10 bases, with 26 bases lying between them. This CDR3 is built from 16 residues. CDR1 and CDR2 from the germline V gene are SEHNR and FQNEAQ (reference sequence). The chain's CDR3 is CASSPPWSTGSWGAFF. The CDR3 nucleotides read TGTGCCAGCAGCCCACCCTGGTCGACAGGATCTTGGGGAGCTTTCTTT.

This chain joins TRBV7-9 and TRBJ2-5, with D maybe TRBD2 (6 bases). V was pared by 2 bases and J by 4 bases, with 14 bases between. The germline CDR1 and CDR2 sequences are SEHNR and FQNEAQ (reference sequence). This CDR3 spans 15 amino acids. CDR3 in amino acids: CASSLTGSDGETQYF. In DNA, the CDR3 is TGTGCCAGCAGCTTAACCGGGAGCGACGGAGAGACCCAGTACTTC.

The rearrangement joins TRBV11-3 to TRBJ2-3, with 7 bases matching TRBD1. The CDR3 extends over 14 amino acids. Unmatched junction bases numbered 7, after V lost 4 bases and J lost 6 bases. The V gene's germline CDR1 is SGHNT and CDR2 YENEEA. As DNA, the CDR3 is TGTGCCAGCAGCTACACACAGGGGCGGGATACGCAGTATTTT. Translating gives CASSYTQGRDTQYF.

This clone was counted at least ten times. In DNA form, the CDR3 reads TGTGCCAGCAGCCTACAGGGGACAGCGAACACTGAAGCTTTCTTT. It codes for CASSLQGTANTEAFF. The chain uses TRBV7-3 and TRBJ1-1; 7 positions match TRBD1. Per the germline V gene, CDR1 is SGHTA and CDR2 is FQGTGA. This CDR3 is 15 amino acids long. The junction had 7 bases not matched to a gene; V was cut back by 5 bases and J by 1 base.

The chain has TRBV10-3 and TRBJ2-1; TRBD2 is a possible D gene (5 bases). CDR1 and CDR2 from the germline V gene are ENHRY and SYGVKD. V dropped 10 bases and J dropped 8 bases, with 18 bases sitting between them. The CDR3 spans 13 residues. This CDR3 reads CATERERSDEQFF. DNA for the CDR3: TGTGCCACCGAGAGGGAGAGGAGCGATGAGCAGTTCTTC.

The genes are TRBV18 and TRBJ1-2; weak D call: TRBD1 (6 bases). The CDR3 totals 15 residues. The V gene's germline CDR1 is KGHSH and CDR2 LQKENI. V lost 5 bases, J lost 5 bases, and 18 bases lay in between. The CDR3 bases are TGTGCCAGCTCAGGGGTCCTCGGACAGCCTTATGGCTACACCTTC. Residues: CASSGVLGQPYGYTF.

This clone was counted once. The chain joins TRBV6-5 to TRBJ2-5, with D maybe TRBD1 (5 bases). This CDR3 is 13 amino acids long. Germline lookup yields CDR1 MNHEY and CDR2 SVGAGI. Trimming stripped 6 bases from V and 5 bases from J, with 13 bases between. CDR3 region: CASRAPGSETQYF. CDR3 DNA: TGTGCCAGCAGAGCTCCAGGGTCGGAGACCCAGTACTTC.

The chain has TRBV6-5 and TRBJ1-5; 7 bases line up with TRBD1. The CDR3 is made up of 13 amino acids. The trim removed 7 bases at V and 4 bases at J, leaving 4 bases unmatched. The germline CDR1 and CDR2 sequences are MNHEY and SVGAGI. The CDR3 protein is CASTGDRNQPQHF. The DNA for the CDR3 is TGTGCCAGCACGGGGGACAGAAATCAGCCCCAGCATTTT.

This sequence joins TRBV25-1 and TRBJ2-1; TRBD2 might be the D (6 bases). Per germline, CDR1 MGHDK and CDR2 SYGVNS. The V end lost 3 bases, the J end lost 9 bases, and 12 bases lay between the germline ends. CDR3 length: 13 residues. CDR3 nucleotide sequence: TGTGCCAGCAGTGAGCCGGGACTCCCTGAGCAGTTCTTC. This sequence encodes CASSEPGLPEQFF.

The V gene is TRBV2, the J gene TRBJ1-1; D may be TRBD1 (6 bases). The V end was cut by 6 bases, the J end by 5 bases, with 16 bases between. Germline CDR1 and CDR2: SNHLY and FYNNEI. This CDR3 has 14 residues. For the CDR3, the DNA is TGTGCCAGCAGGGCCCGGCAGGGGATGACTGAAGCTTTCTTT. This sequence encodes CASRARQGMTEAFF.